The 25 T cell receptor beta chains in this list originate from one sample, sequenced in a study of blood T cell repertoires in COVID-19. Sequencing used immunoSEQ multiplex PCR; TCRdb keeps in-frame clones, though not all of them. The data contain some 190,000 clones, approximately 80% of them singletons. Sequencing input: peripheral blood. These receptor sequences come from a woman in her fifties or sixties with acute or convalescent COVID-19.

This chain connects TRBV19 to TRBJ1-3; D gene uncertain. Germline-derived CDR1 and CDR2 are LNHDA and SQIVND (reference sequence). This CDR3 has 15 residues. Trimming removed 3 bases from V and 4 bases from J, with 13 bases in between. The CDR3 DNA reads as TGTGCCAGTAGTATGCGGCCGCCGGAGGGAAACACCATATATTTT. Amino acid sequence: CASSMRPPEGNTIYF.

The genes are TRBV14 and TRBJ1-1; D gene uncertain. This CDR3 has 13 amino acids. Germline V gives CDR1 SGHDN, CDR2 FVKESK. V was cut by 2 bases and J by 2 bases, with 6 bases left in between. CDR3 protein: CASSQFSNTEAFF. The CDR3 nucleotides read TGTGCCAGCAGCCAATTCAGTAACACTGAAGCTTTCTTT.

This clone was counted a single time. The CDR3 region has the DNA TGTGCCAGCAGCGTAGAGCCCCAAGAACACACCATATATTTT. Protein product: CASSVEPQEHTIYF. The gene calls are TRBV9 and TRBJ1-3, with unresolved D. Germline lookup yields CDR1 SGDLS and CDR2 YYNGEE. Trimming took 0 bases from V and 8 from J, leaving 12 bases between them. The CDR3 extends over 14 amino acids.

This clone was observed a handful of times. The chain has TRBV30 and TRBJ1-4; weak D call: TRBD1 (5 bases). Trimming took off 5 bases at V and 8 bases at J, with 15 bases between the two ends. The CDR3 runs 13 residues. The germline V gene has CDR1 GTSNPN and CDR2 SVGIG (reference sequence). The CDR3 sequence is CAWAEGKVEKLFF. CDR3 coding DNA: TGTGCCTGGGCGGAGGGGAAAGTCGAAAAACTGTTTTTT. Based on the CDR3 plus reference TRBV30 and TRBJ1-4, the full variable domain is SQTIHQWPATLVQPVGSPLSLECTVEGTSNPNLYWYRQAAGRGLQLLFYSVGIGQISSEVPQNLSASRPQDRQFILSSKKLLLSDSGFYLCAWAEGKVEKLFFGSGTQLSVL.

The chain joins TRBV2 to TRBJ1-4; the D gene is possibly TRBD1 (6 bases). Germline lookup yields CDR1 SNHLY and CDR2 FYNNEI. The CDR3 is 14 residues long. V was pared by 6 bases and J by 0 bases, with 8 bases between. The CDR3 nucleotides read TGTGCCAGCAGGGGGACACCAACTAATGAAAAACTGTTTTTT. The encoded protein is CASRGTPTNEKLFF. The entire variable domain, with the rest obtained from reference TRBV2 and TRBJ1-4, is as follows: EPEVTQTPSHQVTQMGQEVILRCVPISNHLYFYWYRQILGQKVEFLVSFYNNEISEKSEIFDDQFSVERPDGSNFTLKIRSTKLEDSAMYFCASRGTPTNEKLFFGSGTQLSVL.

V usage is TRBV6-5 and J usage is TRBJ2-3; the D gene is possibly TRBD1 (5 bases). Germline values: CDR1 MNHEY, CDR2 SVGAGI. The CDR3 sequence is 15 residues long. V lost 6 bases and J lost 4, with 17 bases in between. The CDR3 here is CASRERARVPDTQYF. For the CDR3, the DNA is TGTGCCAGCAGGGAGAGAGCCAGGGTCCCAGATACGCAGTATTTT.

This chain uses TRBV27 with TRBJ2-1; a possible D gene is TRBD2 (6 bases). CDR1 is MNHEY and CDR2 is SMNVEV in the germline V gene (reference sequence). This CDR3 comprises 15 residues. V was shortened by 3 bases and J by 4 bases, with 13 bases between the two germline ends. This CDR3 is CASSFSGGAYNEQFF. The CDR3 DNA reads TGTGCCAGCAGTTTCTCGGGCGGGGCATACAATGAGCAGTTCTTC.

This rearrangement joins TRBV18 to TRBJ2-1, with TRBD2 matching 14 bases. CDR1 and CDR2 from the germline V gene are KGHSH and LQKENI. The trim removed 3 bases at V and 9 bases at J, leaving 13 bases unmatched. CDR3 length: 18 residues. CDR3 sequence reads: CASSPTLTSGGAFGEQFF. For the CDR3, the DNA is TGTGCCAGCTCACCGACCCTGACTAGCGGGGGGGCCTTTGGTGAGCAGTTCTTC.

The chain has TRBV29-1 and TRBJ2-1, with D unresolved. The germline V and J ends were trimmed by 6 bases and 3 bases, with 9 bases remaining between them. This CDR3 is 12 amino acids long. Germline V gene sequence: CDR1 SQVTM, CDR2 ANQGSEA. The CDR3 sequence: CSVYEHYNEQFF. The CDR3 DNA reads as TGCAGCGTGTACGAACACTACAATGAGCAGTTCTTC.

The chain links TRBV27 to TRBJ2-7, with 13 bases matching TRBD2. The CDR3 sequence is 15 residues long. V lost 6 bases and J lost 9; bases outside the gene matches: 11. The germline V gene encodes CDR1 MNHEY and CDR2 SMNVEV (reference sequence). The CDR3 DNA is TGTGCCAGCAGCCCTCCGGGACTAGCGGGGATTAGGCAGTACTTC. Encoded protein: CASSPPGLAGIRQYF.

DNA of the CDR3: TGTGCCAGCAGTTACTCGAGCGGGCCCCGGGATACGCAGTATTTT. It codes for CASSYSSGPRDTQYF. This chain links TRBV6-5 with TRBJ2-3; a possible D gene is TRBD2 (6 bases). CDR3 length: 15 residues. Trimming took 0 bases from V and 6 from J, leaving 13 bases between them. Germline CDR1 MNHEY, CDR2 SVGAGI.

The chain carries TRBV7-8 and TRBJ2-3; 13 nucleotides align to TRBD2. This CDR3 is 18 amino acids long. Germline V CDR1 and CDR2: SGHVS, FQNEAQ. V was pared by 2 bases and J by 2 bases, with 7 bases of the junction left unmatched. CDR3 sequence (DNA): TGTGCCAGCAGCTTAAGACTAGCGGGGGGCGATAACACAGATACGCAGTATTTT. It specifies CASSLRLAGGDNTDTQYF. Variable domain in full (rest from reference TRBV7-8 and TRBJ2-3): GAGVSQSPRYKVAKRGQDVALRCDPISGHVSLFWYQQALGQGPEFLTYFQNEAQLDKSGLPSDRFFAERPEGSVSTLKIQRTQQEDSAVYLCASSLRLAGGDNTDTQYFGPGTRLTVL.

This clone was found a few times. The V gene is TRBV6-5, the J gene TRBJ2-2; 9 bases line up with TRBD1. The germline gives CDR1 MNHEY, CDR2 SVGAGI. J lost 5 bases, V lost 6 bases, and 7 bases had no gene match. This CDR3 is 15 amino acids long. CDR3 sequence: CASRKDRGRTGELFF. In DNA, the CDR3 is TGTGCCAGCAGAAAGGACAGGGGTCGGACCGGGGAGCTGTTTTTT.

The chain carries TRBV29-1 and TRBJ1-1; D remains ambiguous. Germline V gene lookup returns CDR1 SQVTM and CDR2 ANQGSEA. The CDR3 has 11 residues. V dropped 4 bases and J dropped 0 bases, with 3 bases sitting between them. The CDR3 here is CSVGVNTEAFF. CDR3 nucleotides: TGCAGCGTTGGCGTGAACACTGAAGCTTTCTTT.

The chain has TRBV7-2 and TRBJ1-2; D gene unclear. The V end was cut by 1 base, the J end by 8 bases, with 23 bases between. The CDR3 sequence is 17 residues long. Germline V gene sequence: CDR1 SGHTA, CDR2 FQGNSA. The CDR3 region is CASSLGNHLANYQGYTF. CDR3 coding DNA: TGTGCCAGCAGCTTAGGCAACCACCTAGCTAACTATCAGGGCTACACCTTC. The whole variable domain, filled in from reference TRBV7-2 and TRBJ1-2, reads GAGVSQSPSNKVTEKGKDVELRCDPISGHTALYWYRQSLGQGLEFLIYFQGNSAPDKSGLPSDRFSAERTGGSVSTLTIQRTQQEDSAVYLCASSLGNHLANYQGYTFGSGTRLTVV.

About this clone itself: At one of its ends the junction is not consistent with the germline gene, which may arise from a read error. The chain combines TRBV6-5 with TRBJ1-2; 7 nucleotides match TRBD1. This CDR3 has 11 residues. Germline values: CDR1 MNHEY, CDR2 SVGAGI. The CDR3 spells CASSYGTAKIF. For the CDR3, the DNA is TGTGCCAGCAGTTACGGGACAGCTAAGATCTTC.

The chain joins TRBV24-1 to TRBJ2-1, with D perhaps matching TRBD1 (5 bases). Trimming pared 2 bases from V and 5 bases from J, leaving 6 bases between. This CDR3 contains 13 residues. Germline CDR1 and CDR2: KGHDR and SFDVKD. The DNA for the CDR3 is TGTGCCACCAGTGATTCGACAGACAATGAGCAGTTCTTC. Its translation: CATSDSTDNEQFF.

The chain joins TRBV27 to TRBJ2-2, with 12 bases matching TRBD1. Germline V gene sequence: CDR1 MNHEY, CDR2 SMNVEV (reference sequence). Losses at the gene ends were 3 bases for V and 3 bases for J; bases not matched to a gene: 5. This CDR3 is 17 amino acids long. This chain's CDR3 is CASSFMGTGGDTGELFF. For the CDR3, the DNA is TGTGCCAGCAGTTTTATGGGGACAGGGGGCGACACCGGGGAGCTGTTTTTT.

V is TRBV10-3 and J is TRBJ2-6; 9 positions match TRBD1. In germline, CDR1 is ENHRY, CDR2 SYGVKD. Trimming removed 2 bases from V and 2 bases from J; junction bases left unmatched: 1. The CDR3 consists of 16 residues. CDR3 loop: CAISEGQGPGANVLTF. CDR3 DNA sequence: TGTGCCATCAGTGAGGGACAGGGGCCTGGGGCCAACGTCCTGACTTTC.

In this sample, this clone turned up a few times. V is TRBV6-2 or TRBV6-3 and J is TRBJ2-5; 8 nucleotides line up with TRBD1. The CDR3 covers 16 residues. The V segment lost 2 bases and the J segment 4 bases; nucleotides outside the gene matches: 9. CDR1 MNHEY and CDR2 SVGEGT come from the germline V gene. The CDR3 DNA sequence: TGTGCCAGCAGTTACGCGAGGGCCAGGGGGCGAGAGACCCAGTACTTC. Its protein is CASSYARARGRETQYF.

The genes are TRBV19 and TRBJ2-1; 9 bases map to TRBD2. Germline V gene sequence: CDR1 LNHDA, CDR2 SQIVND (reference sequence). The J segment lost 9 bases and the V segment lost 7 bases, leaving 25 bases of the junction unmatched. The CDR3 is 19 amino acids. For the CDR3, the DNA is TGTGCCAGTACCCCCCTTAAAGTTGATACTAGCGGGCGTTTTCGTGAGCAGTTCTTC. This translates into CASTPLKVDTSGRFREQFF.

With regard to this clone: At one of its ends the junction is not consistent with the germline gene, which may arise from a read error. CDR3 DNA: TGTGCCAGCAGTAACTCACTTAATTCCTACAGTCCCGCAGATACGCAGTATTTT. Amino acids: CASSNSLNSYSPADTQYF. This sequence joins TRBV6-2 or TRBV6-3 and TRBJ2-3, with D unresolved. The CDR3 is made up of 18 amino acids. CDR1 is MNHEY, CDR2 SVGEGT, per germline.

This clone was seen only a few times. The chain joins TRBV14 to TRBJ1-1; 7 nucleotides align to TRBD1. Germline CDR1 is SGHDN and CDR2 is FVKESK. V lost 4 bases and J lost 0; bases outside the gene matches: 8. The CDR3 totals 16 residues. The CDR3 is CASSLRTGLMNTEAFF. The CDR3 DNA is TGTGCCAGCAGCCTTCGGACAGGCCTCATGAACACTGAAGCTTTCTTT.

The chain combines TRBV6-5 with TRBJ1-6; D is undetermined. CDR1 and CDR2 (germline): MNHEY, SVGAGI. This CDR3 has 13 residues. V was shortened by 3 bases and J by 7 bases, with 7 bases between the two germline ends. The CDR3, as DNA: TGTGCCAGCAGTTATCAGAAAAATTCACCCCTCCACTTT. It encodes CASSYQKNSPLHF.

The table lists this clone with a few counts. The chain employs TRBV5-5 and TRBJ2-3, with 9 bases lining up with TRBD2. With 0 bases clipped from V and 8 bases from J, the junction kept 7 bases outside the gene matches. Germline V gives CDR1 SGHKS, CDR2 YYEKEE (reference sequence). The CDR3 loop spans 15 amino acids. In nucleotides, the CDR3 is TGTGCCAGCAGCTTGGAGCGGAGCGGGAGGTCTACGCAGTATTTT. Amino acid sequence: CASSLERSGRSTQYF. Variable domain in full (rest from reference TRBV5-5 and TRBJ2-3): DAGVTQSPTHLIKTRGQQVTLRCSPISGHKSVSWYQQVLGQGPQFIFQYYEKEERGRGNFPDRFSARQFPNYSSELNVNALLLGDSALYLCASSLERSGRSTQYFGPGTRLTVL.